Below, one T cell receptor beta chain is given with its context. No cognate antigen has been identified for it. A read error may be the cause here, since a much bigger clone is one base away. To synthesize cDNA, template-switch 5'RACE was performed with a primer carrying a 10-nucleotide random unique molecular identifier so that each TCR transcript was tagged. Each sequencing run produced over 180 million TCR-beta sequences covering 15-18 subjects. Total RNA was extracted with the RNeasy kit. TCR-beta VDJ regions were amplified with primers for the TCR constant region and the 5'RACE anchor, using the KAPA Real-time Library Amplification kit. A first PCR added sample indexes and Illumina adaptors, after which a second PCR increased the library yield. After Ampure bead purification, the roughly 650 bp TCR product was size-selected on a 2% E-gel SizeSelection system. Before pooling, library quality was assessed on a Bioanalyzer, concentration was determined with Qubit, and library quantification was performed with the Kapa Library Quantification kit. Libraries were sequenced paired-end 2 x 150 bp on an Illumina HiSeq 2500. To increase sequence diversity, roughly 24-30% phiX was spiked into each library pool. In the authors' own workflow: The quality-filtered reads were processed with the UMI-based MiGEC pipeline, whose error correction step removed more than 80% of the raw TCR sequences. VDJ genes were aligned to IMGT germline references, and each clonotype was defined by a unique CDR3 amino acid sequence together with V-J genes. Clonal expansion, Shannon diversity and CDR3 relatedness were evaluated with VDJtools (CalcPairwiseDistances, ClusterSamples), while phylogenetic trees were built in CLCbio workbench. A clone was classed as expanded if it had 8 or more unique UMIs, a cutoff based on coefficient-of-variation modelling across technical triplicates. TCRdb reprocessing: public reads trimmed at Q25 with fastp, clones called with MiXCR, in-frame beta chains kept. Merged by CDR3 protein, the rows form single entries marked with the most common genes and DNA. Here the V and J calls rest on TCRdb's processing, not on the authors' analysis. Within this sample are fewer than 80,000 distinct CDR3 sequences, with around 5% of them counted one time only. Of the sample, about 3% is held by the ten largest clones.

The data were obtained in a study of neurological immune-mediated disorders (dated by TCRdb to between 2018 and 2021). Turning to the overall study: Of the 35 or so multiple sclerosis patients, around 30 had relapsing-remitting MS and 3 had secondary progressive MS. Using UMI-based sequencing, the study compared peripheral blood TCR-beta repertoires from patients with HTLV-I-associated myelopathy (HAM/TSP), patients with multiple sclerosis, and healthy controls. The roughly 110 TCR-beta libraries included longitudinal samples, technical triplicates and paired sorted CD4+ and CD8+ T-cell subsets alongside PBMC samples. The cohort was made up of 60 to 75 subjects, consisting of roughly 14 HAM/TSP patients, 35 or so multiple sclerosis patients and 20 healthy controls.

Results the study describes overall, beyond this receptor: The MS cluster showed no association with clinical or MRI features, and the authors stated that larger cohorts are needed. The highest TCR clonal expansion was observed in HAM/TSP patients, whereas the lowest was observed in MS patients, even when compared with healthy controls. In phylogenetic analysis, the repertoires of 18 of 34 MS patients grouped into a cluster of related CDR3 sequences, which suggests a possible signature at the repertoire level. No identical CDR3 amino acid sequences were shared among expanded clones across subjects, suggesting private TCR-beta repertoires in all groups.

Libraries from unsorted PBMCs were made from 2 million PBMCs kept in RNAlater at -80 degrees C until RNA extraction. The multiple sclerosis patients were enrolled in a US clinical protocol that used magnetic resonance imaging to evaluate disease progression. Peripheral blood was subjected to Ficoll-Hypaque density gradient centrifugation to isolate PBMCs, which were then cryopreserved in liquid nitrogen. The receptor comes from a woman aged 25 to 39 with multiple sclerosis. The source material was PBMCs.

This receptor has the CDR3 CASSYEPQYF. The nucleotide sequence is given as TGTGCCAGCAGTTACGAGCCCCAGTATTTT. The V and J genes are TRBV28 and TRBJ1-5, with the D gene not clear enough to name. The DNA end is a closer match to TRBJ2-3, so the J assignment may be wrong. CDR1 MDHEN and CDR2 SYDVKM are derived from the germline V gene. The CDR3 contains 10 residues, cysteine and phenylalanine counted. Of all the DNA, just the CDR3 is kept, 30 bases in frame from base 1.